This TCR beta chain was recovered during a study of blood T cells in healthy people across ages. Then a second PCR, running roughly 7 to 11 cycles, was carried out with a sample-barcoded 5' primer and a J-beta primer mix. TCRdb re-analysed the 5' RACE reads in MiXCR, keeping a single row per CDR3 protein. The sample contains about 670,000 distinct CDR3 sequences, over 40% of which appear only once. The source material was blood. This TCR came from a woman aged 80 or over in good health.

CDR3 nucleotide sequence: TGTGCCACGGCTCCGGGTTACTCTGGAAACACCATATATTTT. It codes for CATAPGYSGNTIYF. The gene calls are TRBV28 and TRBJ1-3; unclear D gene. Trimming cost V 10 bases and J 0 bases, with 13 bases left between them. CDR1 is MDHEN and CDR2 is SYDVKM in the germline V gene. The CDR3 runs to 14 residues.